This TCR beta chain was found in a study of CD8+CD57+ T cells in acquired aplastic anemia. About the research overall: Yields of DNA that came from sorted CD4+ and CD8+ cells averaged around 3 ug. Healthy donors had, on average, around 9.9 million reads for their CD4+ cells. Notes on the study in general: Patients shared under 30 CD8+ CDR3 sequences with controls.

According to the study, genomic DNA was the template for TCR beta VDJ and CDR3 profiling. One entry per CDR3 protein results from TCRdb running MiXCR on the reads. This table holds roughly 170,000 distinct CDR3 sequences, 55% to 80% found once. With respect to this clonotype: Its target is unknown.

The ends lost 5 bases at V and 7 bases at J; junction bases unmatched: 13. Germline loops: CDR1 KGHDR, CDR2 SFDVKD. The CDR3 sequence is 16 residues long. V usage is TRBV24-1 and J usage is TRBJ2-1, with 7 bases fitting TRBD2. The sequencing sample was made of sorted CD4+, CD8+, or CD8+CD57+ T cells (not recorded which) from PBMCs. The receptor was derived from a human donor in good health. The CDR3 coding sequence is TGTGCCACCAGTGCCCCTGCAGCGGGAACTAGGAATGAGCAGTTCTTC. Protein: CATSAPAAGTRNEQFF.